This TCR beta chain was sequenced in a study of cytomegalovirus exposure and HLA in healthy donors. Findings and caveats of the study: Earlier findings revealed that most TCR beta V segments proved productive either about 90% or about 30% of the time. About 150 TCR beta chains were listed as cytomegalovirus-associated.

The primer mix had 60 Vbeta and 13 Jbeta primers. TCRdb's copy holds only in-frame clones and misses some; the assay was immunoSEQ multiplex PCR. The sample comprises over 85,000 clones, about three fifths of which are singletons, and 4% to 5.5% rests with the top ten. The V gene end was trimmed by 4 bases and the J gene end by 5 bases; junction bases not matched to a gene: 4. CDR3 length: 14 residues. Looked up from germline, CDR1 is MDHEN and CDR2 is SYDVKM. Donors counted as nominally healthy when sampled, yet unrecorded immune exposures were likely. Points on this clone: Antigen unknown.

This chain connects TRBV28 to TRBJ2-7; 11 nucleotides agree with TRBD1. Sequencing input: PBMCs. The receptor was isolated from a human donor in good health. The CDR3 region is CASSSRTGGNEQYF. The CDR3 DNA sequence: TGTGCCAGCAGTTCTCGGACAGGGGGCAACGAGCAGTACTTC. The whole variable domain, remainder taken from reference TRBV28 and TRBJ2-7, is DVKVTQSSRYLVKRTGEKVFLECVQDMDHENMFWYRQDPGLGLRLIYFSYDVKMKEKGDIPEGYSVSREKKERFSLILESASTNQTSMYLCASSSRTGGNEQYFGPGTRLTVT.